Included here is one T cell receptor beta chain sequence, with context. Its antigen remains unknown. With ten immunoSEQ deep assay plates, unsorted PBMC DNA underwent sequencing. Source study methods: Filtering differed because ImmunoSEQ produced junction-only sequences that carried no quality scores. Sequenced by immunoSEQ multiplex PCR; TCRdb stores in-frame clones only, minus some. V and J calls and clone size come straight from that table; D and trimming were deduced from the DNA. Of around 95,000 clones listed, around 47% are singletons. Germline V lookup: CDR1 ENHRY, CDR2 SYGVKD. Deletions cut 3 bases from V and 0 bases from J, with 17 bases between. The CDR3 runs to 18 residues. This record belongs to a study of shared clonotypes between healthy human individuals. Study as a whole: Participating donors consisted of a couple of women and a few men aged 18 to 49.

Study results and limitations: Sharing of clonotypes among donors was expected to vary with sequencing depth.

The receptor's source is a woman in her thirties or forties in good health. Some clones in this sample may be carry-over from other donors' samples. The gene calls are TRBV10-3 and TRBJ1-4; D gene uncertain. Sample: PBMCs. CDR3 in amino acids: CAISDRFGESATNEKLFF. The CDR3 coding sequence is TGTGCCATCAGTGACCGGTTCGGGGAGTCTGCAACTAATGAAAAACTGTTTTTT.